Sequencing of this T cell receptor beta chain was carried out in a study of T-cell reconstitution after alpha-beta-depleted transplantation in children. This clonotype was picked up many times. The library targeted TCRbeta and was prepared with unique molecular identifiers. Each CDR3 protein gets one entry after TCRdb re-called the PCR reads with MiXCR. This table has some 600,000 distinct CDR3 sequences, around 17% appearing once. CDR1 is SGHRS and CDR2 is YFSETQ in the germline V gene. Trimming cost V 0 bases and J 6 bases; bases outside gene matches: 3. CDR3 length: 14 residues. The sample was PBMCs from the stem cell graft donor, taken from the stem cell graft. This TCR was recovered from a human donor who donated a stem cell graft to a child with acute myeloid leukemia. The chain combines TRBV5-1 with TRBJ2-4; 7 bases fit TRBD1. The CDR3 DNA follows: TGCGCCAGCAGCTTGGGACAGGGTGGAAACATTCAGTACTTC. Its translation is CASSLGQGGNIQYF. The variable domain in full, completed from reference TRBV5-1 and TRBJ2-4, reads KAGVTQTPRYLIKTRGQQVTLSCSPISGHRSVSWYQQTPGQGLQFLFEYFSETQRNKGNFPGRFSGRQFSNSRSEMNVSTLELGDSALYLCASSLGQGGNIQYFGAGTRLSVL.